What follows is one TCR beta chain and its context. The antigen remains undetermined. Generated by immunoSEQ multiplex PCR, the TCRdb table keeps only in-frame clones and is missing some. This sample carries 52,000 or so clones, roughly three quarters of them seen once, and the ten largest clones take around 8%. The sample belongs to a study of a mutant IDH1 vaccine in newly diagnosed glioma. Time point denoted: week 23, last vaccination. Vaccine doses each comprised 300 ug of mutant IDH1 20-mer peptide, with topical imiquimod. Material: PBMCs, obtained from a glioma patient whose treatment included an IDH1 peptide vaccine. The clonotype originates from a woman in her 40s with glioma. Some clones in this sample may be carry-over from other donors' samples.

The CDR3 reads CAISESEAGARREQYF. The CDR3 DNA sequence: TGTGCCATCAGTGAGTCGGAAGCGGGGGCGCGTCGCGAGCAGTACTTC. This chain joins TRBV10-3 and TRBJ2-7, with TRBD2 identical over 8 bases. V dropped 0 bases and J dropped 6; count of bases not matched to a gene: 10. Looked up from germline, CDR1 is ENHRY and CDR2 is SYGVKD. CDR3 size: 16 residues.